This TCR beta chain was identified during a study of T cells in Graves' hyperthyroidism and ophthalmopathy. The CDR3 covers 14 residues. Trimming cost V 4 bases and J 10 bases; bases outside gene matches: 9. Germline V gives CDR1 LGHDT, CDR2 YNNKEL (reference sequence). Uncontrolled infection, other autoimmune disease, pregnancy or lactation led to exclusion. A roughly 10 ml volume of fresh peripheral blood provided the PBMCs. Overall study results and limits: In blood, most of the thyroid clonotypes expanded above 0.001 were also present.

To note about this clonotype: As yet, its antigen is unknown.

Regions amplified from RNA transcripts were the TCR beta CDR3 regions. First-round RT-PCR targeting the TCR CDR3 was performed with the HTBI primer set. TCRdb reanalysed the multiplex PCR reads using MiXCR and keeps one entry per CDR3 protein. The sample has roughly 720,000 distinct CDR3 sequences, approximately 15% seen once. The clonotype was recovered from a man aged 50 to 60 with Graves' hyperthyroidism. What was sequenced was blood. The rearrangement uses TRBV3-1 and TRBJ1-5; 8 positions match TRBD1. Written as DNA, the CDR3 is TGTGCCAGCAGCCCCGTTGCAGGGGGCACCCCCCAGCATTTT. This encodes CASSPVAGGTPQHF.